This T cell receptor beta chain was recovered during a study of neurological immune-mediated disorders. Unsorted libraries came from 2 million PBMCs stored at -80 °C. The CDR3 runs 13 residues. V lost 4 bases to trimming and J lost 6 bases; unmatched junction nucleotides: 6. From germline, CDR1 is SGHRS and CDR2 YFSETQ. As for the cDNA, it was generated by 5'RACE with 10-nucleotide random UMIs. TCRdb re-derived calls from the 5' RACE reads in MiXCR, one entry per CDR3 protein. This sample yields approximately 65,000 distinct CDR3 sequences, of which roughly 5% are seen a single time; around 5.1% belongs to the top ten. Whole-study findings and limits: Because no CDR3 amino acid sequences were shared across subjects by expanded clones, private repertoires were suggested in all groups. The multiple sclerosis repertoire cluster had no clinical or MRI correlate.

The table lists this clonotype with many counts. Antigen specificity is unknown. The sequenced material came from PBMCs. The source of this sequence is a human donor with multiple sclerosis. The donor label of this sample is uncertain. The chain couples TRBV5-1 to TRBJ1-2; TRBD1 matches 7 bases. CDR3 in amino acids: CASSRTGVDGYTF. DNA for the CDR3: TGCGCCAGCAGCCGTACAGGGGTGGATGGCTACACCTTC.